This T cell receptor (beta chain) was sequenced during a study of blood T cell repertoires in COVID-19. Study summary: Samples representing acute and convalescent COVID-19 were sourced from the United States, Italy and Spain. From T cells, B-cell-depleted T cells, or PBMCs came the material, which was cDNA or gDNA.

Authors' methods: The assay estimated nucleated cells by amplifying reference gene primers. Method: immunoSEQ multiplex PCR; TCRdb's copy keeps in-frame clones and lacks some. For V, J and clone size, that table is used; D and trimming come from the DNA. The top ten hold about 14% of the sample, which has hundreds of thousands of clones, 85% seen once. This clone was picked up a small number of times. CDR1 is MNHNS and CDR2 is SASEGT in the germline V gene. The V end lost 3 bases, the J end lost 7 bases, and 7 bases lay between the germline ends. This CDR3 is 13 amino acids long. This sequence joins TRBV6-1 and TRBJ1-6; D gene ambiguous. This TCR was sampled from a human donor in a cohort sampled during active COVID-19. Sequenced input: peripheral blood. CDR3 amino acids: CASSETGNSPLHF. The CDR3 DNA reads as TGTGCCAGCAGTGAGACGGGGAATTCACCCCTCCACTTT.